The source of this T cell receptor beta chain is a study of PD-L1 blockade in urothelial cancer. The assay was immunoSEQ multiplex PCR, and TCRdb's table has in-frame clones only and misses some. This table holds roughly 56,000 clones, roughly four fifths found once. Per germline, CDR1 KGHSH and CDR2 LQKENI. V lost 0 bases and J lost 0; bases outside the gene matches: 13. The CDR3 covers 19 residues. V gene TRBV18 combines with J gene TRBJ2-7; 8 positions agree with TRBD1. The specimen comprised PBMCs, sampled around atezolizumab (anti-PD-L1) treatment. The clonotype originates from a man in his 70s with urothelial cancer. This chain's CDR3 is CASSPPGTGPNRNSYEQYF. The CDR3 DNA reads TGTGCCAGCTCACCACCTGGGACAGGCCCAAACCGTAACTCCTACGAGCAGTACTTC.